A selection of T cell receptor beta chains follows, all from one sample in a study of response to subunit inactivated influenza vaccine. TCRdb ran MiXCR on the RT-PCR reads and lists one entry per CDR3 protein. The sample lists 550,000 to 650,000 distinct CDR3 sequences, 12% seen once, with about 9.4% in the top ten. This specimen was PBMCs from blood, taken on the day of vaccination. The receptors were sampled from a man aged 50 or older who received an inactivated influenza vaccine. CDR3s include the opening cysteine and the closing phenylalanine or tryptophan. The D gene is left open where the match is weak. Clone size is not always given. Where it is, it says once, few, many or a class for expanded clones.

v_gene	d_gene	j_gene	abundance	CDR3aa	CDR3nt
TRBV7-8	TRBD2	TRBJ2-7	NA	CASSIGTRSSYEQYF	TGTGCCAGCAGTATCGGGACTAGATCTTCCTACGAGCAGTACTTC
TRBV9	TRBD2	TRBJ2-1	few	CASSAGLAGSNEQFF	TGTGCCAGCAGCGCGGGACTAGCGGGAAGCAATGAGCAGTTCTTC
TRBV12-3/TRBV12-4	NA	TRBJ1-4	many	CASSPGGEKLFF	TGTGCCAGCAGTCCGGGTGGCGAAAAACTGTTTTTT
TRBV7-9	NA	TRBJ2-1	NA	CASSSPSNEQFF	TGTGCCAGCAGCTCCCCCTCCAATGAGCAGTTCTTC
TRBV7-2	NA	TRBJ2-1	NA	CASSLVSTYNEQFF	TGTGCCAGCAGCTTAGTTTCTACCTACAATGAGCAGTTCTTC
TRBV6-2/TRBV6-3	NA	TRBJ1-3	few	CASSKTGSGNTIYF	TGTGCCAGCAGCAAGACAGGATCTGGAAACACCATATATTTT
TRBV20-1	TRBD1	TRBJ2-2	NA	CSARVLRPGQGAGGELFF	TGCAGTGCCAGGGTCTTGAGACCGGGACAGGGGGCCGGCGGGGAGCTGTTTTTT
TRBV29-1	NA	TRBJ2-5	NA	CSAARWQNQETQYF	TGCAGCGCTGCTCGGTGGCAGAACCAAGAGACCCAGTACTTC
TRBV28	NA	TRBJ2-4	many	CASSLTNIQYF	TGTGCCAGCAGTTTAACCAACATTCAGTACTTC
TRBV7-8	NA	TRBJ1-1	NA	CASSSDVRMWPEAFF	TGTGCCAGCAGCTCGGACGTAAGAATGTGGCCTGAAGCTTTCTTT
TRBV10-3	NA	TRBJ2-7	NA	CAIRSPGPTEQYF	TGTGCCATCAGGAGCCCGGGTCCCACCGAGCAGTACTTC
TRBV7-2	NA	TRBJ2-3	few	CASSLVWLETDTQYF	TGTGCCAGCAGCTTAGTGTGGTTGGAAACAGATACGCAGTATTTT
TRBV7-2	NA	TRBJ2-7	few	CASSLAGIMLGEQYF	TGTGCCAGCAGCTTAGCGGGGATAATGCTTGGCGAGCAGTACTTC
TRBV7-2	NA	TRBJ2-5	NA	CASSSPGVGQETQYF	TGTGCCAGCAGCTCCCCAGGAGTTGGGCAAGAGACCCAGTACTTC
TRBV6-1	NA	TRBJ2-1	few	CASRRTGSLYNEQFF	TGTGCCAGCAGACGAACAGGGTCCCTCTACAATGAGCAGTTCTTC
TRBV20-1	TRBD2	TRBJ2-1	many	CSAILAGEYNEQFF	TGCAGTGCCATTCTAGCGGGGGAGTACAATGAGCAGTTCTTC